Below, 7 T cell receptor beta chains from the same sample are listed, as sequenced in a study of brain T cells in children with intractable seizures. Libraries were prepared by immunoSEQ multiplex PCR; TCRdb keeps only in-frame clonotypes and omits some of them. The sample has 62,000 or so clones; about 96% are singletons. The starting material was peripheral blood, obtained at surgery. The source is a boy under three years old with focal cortical dysplasia and intractable seizures.

This chain joins TRBV9 and TRBJ2-7; TRBD2 matches at 9 bases. Germline V gene lookup returns CDR1 SGDLS and CDR2 YYNGEE. The CDR3 totals 15 residues. V lost 4 bases to trimming and J lost 2 bases; unmatched junction nucleotides: 7. CDR3 nucleotides: TGTGCCAGCAGCATTAGACTAGCGGAACCCTACGAGCAGTACTTC. Its translation: CASSIRLAEPYEQYF.

The chain employs TRBV9 and TRBJ1-2; D is ambiguous. V shed 0 bases and J shed 6 bases, with 6 bases lying between them. Germline V CDR1 and CDR2: SGDLS, YYNGEE. The CDR3 loop spans 12 amino acids. The CDR3 region is CASSVVLNGYTF. CDR3 nucleotides: TGTGCCAGCAGCGTAGTCCTAAATGGCTACACCTTC. The whole variable domain, remainder taken from reference TRBV9 and TRBJ1-2, is DSGVTQTPKHLITATGQRVTLRCSPRSGDLSVYWYQQSLDQGLQFLIQYYNGEERAKGNILERFSAQQFPDLHSELNLSSLELGDSALYFCASSVVLNGYTFGSGTRLTVV.

The chain couples TRBV4-1 to TRBJ2-7, with 10 bases that match TRBD1. J was trimmed by 4 bases and V by 2 bases; bases with no gene match: 2. The CDR3 is 14 amino acids. Germline V gives CDR1 MGHRA, CDR2 YSYEKL. Here the CDR3 DNA reads TGCGCCAGCAGCCAACCGGGACAGGGGTACGAGCAGTACTTC. The encoded protein is CASSQPGQGYEQYF.

The chain recombines TRBV2 with TRBJ1-6, with a possible D match to TRBD1 (6 bases). Trimming pared 8 bases from V and 5 bases from J, leaving 16 bases between. Germline loops: CDR1 SNHLY, CDR2 FYNNEI. The CDR3 covers 15 residues. The CDR3 spells CASSGQLLHNSPLHF. CDR3 in DNA: TGTGCCAGCTCTGGACAGCTACTTCATAATTCACCCCTCCACTTT.

The rearrangement joins TRBV30 to TRBJ2-2; 10 bases match TRBD2. Germline-derived CDR1 and CDR2 are GTSNPN and SVGIG (reference sequence). This CDR3 has 17 amino acids. Germline trimming cut 0 bases from V and 1 base from J; bases unmatched to any gene: 5. The CDR3 DNA reads as TGTGCCTGGAGTGTGCACGGACTAGCGGAGAACACCGGGGAGCTGTTTTTT. Translated: CAWSVHGLAENTGELFF.

In DNA, the CDR3 is TGTGCCAGCAGAAAAGGAGGGACTAGCACAGATACGCAGTATTTT. Encoded protein: CASRKGGTSTDTQYF. The V gene is TRBV5-4, the J gene TRBJ2-3, with D maybe TRBD2 (6 bases). The V gene lost 5 bases and the J gene lost 0 bases, with 13 bases spanning the gap. The germline V gene has CDR1 SGHNT and CDR2 YYREEE (reference sequence). The CDR3 consists of 15 residues.

The chain has TRBV29-1 and TRBJ2-2; D is undetermined. The V end lost 7 bases, the J end lost 4 bases, and 13 bases lay between the germline ends. Germline values: CDR1 SQVTM, CDR2 ANQGSEA. CDR3 length: 13 residues. Here the CDR3 DNA reads TGCAGCGCTCTTACGTCCGGCACCGGGGAGCTGTTTTTT. It encodes CSALTSGTGELFF.